This is a list of T cell receptor beta chains from one sample in a study of tumor and adjacent non-tumor tissue in lung cancer. TCRdb re-analysed the multiplex PCR reads in MiXCR, keeping a single row per CDR3 protein. The repertoire has about 100,000 distinct CDR3 sequences, about 60% of them found once; the top ten carry around 20%. The sequencing input was distant non-tumor lung tissue. Source of these receptors: a man younger than 40 with non-small cell lung cancer. Each CDR3 is given with its conserved first and last residue. Fields, in order: CDR3 length, V gene, J gene, D gene, clone size, CDR3 DNA, CDR3 protein. D genes are given only for firm matches. Clone sizes are given selectively: once, few, many, or a class where the clone is expanded.

>17|TRBV4-3|TRBJ1-6|TRBD1|.
TGCGCTAGCAGCCAAGATAAAGGCGGGACAGCAGATTCACTCCTCCACTTT
CASSQDKGGTADSLLHF
>15|TRBV6-5|TRBJ1-3|.|many
TGTGCCAGCAGTTACTCTCAGGGCTCTGGAAACACCATATATTTT
CASSYSQGSGNTIYF
>16|TRBV6-2/TRBV6-3|TRBJ2-3|TRBD2|many
TGTGCCAGCAGATACTACGGACTAGGAAAGGAAGATACGCAGTATTTT
CASRYYGLGKEDTQYF
>13|TRBV6-5|TRBJ1-5|.|.
TGTGCCAGCACAGAGACTAACACAGTTACGCAGCATTTT
CASTETNTVTQHF
>16|TRBV20-1|TRBJ2-1|TRBD2|.
TGCAGTTCCCTCACTAGCGGCTCCTACTCCTACAATGAGCAGTTCTTC
CSSLTSGSYSYNEQFF
>15|TRBV11-2|TRBJ2-1|TRBD2|.
TGTGCCAGCGGCAGACTAGCGGGAAGAAAAGGTGCGCAGTTCTTC
CASGRLAGRKGAQFF
>15|TRBV6-2/TRBV6-3|TRBJ2-7|.|.
TGTGCCAGCAGTCCTGGACAGTACACCTCCTACGAGCAGTACTTC
CASSPGQYTSYEQYF
>16|TRBV11-2|TRBJ2-2|.|.
TGTGCCAACAGCCCCGAGACAGGACTAAACACCGGGGAGCTGTTTTTT
CANSPETGLNTGELFF
>13|TRBV6-1|TRBJ1-5|.|many
TGTGCCAGCAGTGCGGGCAGGAATCAGCCCCAGCATTTT
CASSAGRNQPQHF
>15|TRBV30|TRBJ2-2|.|few
TGTGCCTGGAGTGGGGTAGGCTCGAACACCGGGGAGCTGTTTTTT
CAWSGVGSNTGELFF
>19|TRBV5-4|TRBJ2-1|TRBD2|.
TGTGTCAGCAGCGCTAGCGGCATCGAAGGGACGAGCTCCTACAATGAGCAGTTCTTC
CVSSASGIEGTSSYNEQFF
>16|TRBV6-2/TRBV6-3|TRBJ2-1|.|many
TGTGCCAGCAGTAGGGAAGGCGGGGGCCCCTACAATGAGCAGTTCTTC
CASSREGGGPYNEQFF
>12|TRBV29-1|TRBJ1-1|.|.
TGCAGTGGGGTATGGACAGCCTGGGAAGCTTTCTTT
CSGVWTAWEAFF
>12|TRBV7-9|TRBJ2-3|TRBD2|.
TGTGCCAGCAGCGCTAGCGGGGATACGCAGTATTTT
CASSASGDTQYF
>13|TRBV29-1|TRBJ1-6|.|once
TGCAGCCCAGATGGAGCGGCGGATTCACCCCTCCACTTT
CSPDGAADSPLHF
>14|TRBV4-1|TRBJ2-1|.|many
TGCGCCAGCAGCCTCTTAGTAGGCTACAATGAGCAGTTCTTC
CASSLLVGYNEQFF
>12|TRBV29-1|TRBJ2-5|.|.
TGCAGCGTTGTGGGCAAGGTGGAGACCCAGTACTTC
CSVVGKVETQYF
>15|TRBV10-3|TRBJ2-5|.|.
TGTGCCATCAGTGAGTCCCAGGGCGGGGCAGAGACCCAGTACTTC
CAISESQGGAETQYF
>15|TRBV4-2|TRBJ2-7|.|many
TGTGCCAGCAGCCAAGAAGAGTTTAGTACCTACGAGCAGTACTTC
CASSQEEFSTYEQYF
>16|TRBV6-5|TRBJ2-2|TRBD2|many
TGTGCCAGCAGTTACTCGACTAGCGGGGGTACCGGGGAGCTGTTTTTT
CASSYSTSGGTGELFF
>14|TRBV20-1|TRBJ1-4|TRBD1|many
TGCAGTGCTAGAGATAGGAGGGGGCAGGAAAAACTGTTTTTT
CSARDRRGQEKLFF
>14|TRBV4-1|TRBJ2-5|TRBD2|.
TGCGCCAGCAGTCCGCTAGCGGGAGAAGGGACCCGGTACTTC
CASSPLAGEGTRYF
>13|TRBV5-6|TRBJ1-2|.|.
TGTGCCGGCACCAAAAACAGGCTTACTGGCTACACCTTC
CAGTKNRLTGYTF
>13|TRBV2|TRBJ1-1|TRBD1|few
TGTGCCAGCAGGGGCGACAGGGCCACTGAAGCTTTCTTT
CASRGDRATEAFF
>15|TRBV12-3/TRBV12-4|TRBJ2-6|.|.
TGTGCCAGCAGTATGGATGTCTCTGGGGCCAACGTCCTGACTTTC
CASSMDVSGANVLTF
>12|TRBV11-1|TRBJ2-7|.|few
TGTGCCAGCAGCCCCGGGACCTACGAGCGGTGCTTC
CASSPGTYERCF
>15|TRBV11-2|TRBJ2-5|.|.
TGTACCAGCAGCTTGCCCTCGCAATTACAAGGGACCCAGTACTTC
CTSSLPSQLQGTQYF
>16|TRBV29-1|TRBJ2-2|.|.
TGCAGCATTGCTCCTCAAGGGGCTTTGAACACCGGGGAGCTGTTTTTT
CSIAPQGALNTGELFF
>13|TRBV5-1|TRBJ1-1|.|.
TGCGCCAGCAGCCCGGACGGGAACACTGAAGCTTTCTTT
CASSPDGNTEAFF
>13|TRBV6-5|TRBJ2-7|TRBD2|.
TGTGCCAGCAGCCCCGGGGGGGTTGGCGAGCAGTGCTTC
CASSPGGVGEQCF
>15|TRBV11-2|TRBJ2-2|.|few
TGTGCCAGCAGCTTAGTCTGGGTGGACACCGGGGAGCTGTTTTTT
CASSLVWVDTGELFF
>15|TRBV11-2|TRBJ2-5|.|.
TGTGCCAGCTTCCTTCCTATGGGGGGACGAGAGACCCAGTATTTC
CASFLPMGGRETQYF
>17|TRBV20-1|TRBJ2-7|.|.
TGCAGTGCTTGTGGCGGATCCCCCCAGGGGACTTGGGACGAGCGGTACTTC
CSACGGSPQGTWDERYF
>13|TRBV5-6|TRBJ2-1|.|.
TGTGCCAGCAGCTCAAGACTAGGCGGTGAGCCGTTCTTC
CASSSRLGGEPFF
>17|TRBV20-1|TRBJ2-1|TRBD2|.
TGCAGTGCTAGGGGGTATGGCGGGAGGGCCAGGGGGAATGAGCAGTTCTTC
CSARGYGGRARGNEQFF
>14|TRBV7-8|TRBJ1-5|.|many
TGTGCCAGCAGCCACGGGACCCGGGGGCAGCCCCAGCATTTT
CASSHGTRGQPQHF
>14|TRBV12-3/TRBV12-4|TRBJ1-2|.|.
TGTGCCAACAGCCCCGGGGGGCCTAAGTATGGCTACACCTTC
CANSPGGPKYGYTF
>15|TRBV4-3|TRBJ2-7|TRBD2|many
TGCGCCAGCAGCCAAGGGACTAGCGATCTCTACGAGCAGTACTTC
CASSQGTSDLYEQYF
>14|TRBV7-9|TRBJ1-2|.|.
TGTGCCAGCAGCTTAGAAATACAGGGCCATGGCTACACCTTC
CASSLEIQGHGYTF
>14|TRBV20-1|TRBJ2-4|.|medium-sized
TGCAGTGCTAGGCACGGGAGCGGCAAAAACATTCAGTACTTC
CSARHGSGKNIQYF
>15|TRBV5-1|TRBJ2-1|.|.
TGCGCCAGCAGCTTGTTTGAAACCATCTACAATGAGCAGTTCTTC
CASSLFETIYNEQFF
>20|TRBV6-2/TRBV6-3|TRBJ2-5|TRBD2|many
TGTGCCAGCAGGACGACGGGACTAGCGGGGGGGCCCGTCGGACAAGAGACCCAGTACTTC
CASRTTGLAGGPVGQETQYF
>16|TRBV29-1|TRBJ2-2|TRBD1|.
TGCAGCGTTGAGTCCCTCAGGGGGTCGGGAACCTGGGAGCTGTTTTTT
CSVESLRGSGTWELFF
>13|TRBV2|TRBJ2-7|.|once
TGTGCCGGCAAGGATGACAGCACCTACGAGCAGTACTTC
CAGKDDSTYEQYF
>14|TRBV6-1|TRBJ1-1|.|.
TGTGCCAGCAGACCGACAGGAATGGGCACTGAAGCTTTCTTT
CASRPTGMGTEAFF
>15|TRBV7-9|TRBJ2-3|TRBD2|.
TGTGCCCTACAAACCAGGGAGGGCGAAACAGATACGCAGTATTTT
CALQTREGETDTQYF
>13|TRBV24-1|TRBJ2-3|.|few
TGTGCCACCAGTGGTTCTACAACAGATACGCAGTATTTT
CATSGSTTDTQYF
>14|TRBV11-1|TRBJ2-2|.|.
TGTGCCAGCAGCCCAAGCCCAGGGGACCGGGGAGCTGTTTTT
CASSPSPGDRGAVF
>16|TRBV5-5|TRBJ2-1|.|.
TGTGCCAGTAGCTTGATGGGCGGGGCGGTGTACAATGAGCAGTTCTTC
CASSLMGGAVYNEQFF
>13|TRBV5-5|TRBJ1-2|.|many
TGTGCCAGCAGCTTGTTCGGGTCTTATGGCTACACCTTC
CASSLFGSYGYTF
>18|TRBV11-2|TRBJ2-7|TRBD2|few
TGTGCCAGCAGCTTAGACCGACCAAGCGGGAGATTCCCCAACGAGCAGTACTTC
CASSLDRPSGRFPNEQYF
>13|TRBV6-2/TRBV6-3|TRBJ1-2|.|.
TGTGCCAGGAGTCACCCCTCCTGGCGTGGCTACACCTTC
CARSHPSWRGYTF
>17|TRBV5-1|TRBJ2-5|.|.
TGCGCCAGCAGTTCGGCCGGTAGGAACAGCCGCGAAGAGACCCAGTACTTC
CASSSAGRNSREETQYF
>14|TRBV11-2|TRBJ2-7|.|.
TGTGCCAGCAGCTTAGAGAGCTATGCCTACGAACAGTATTTC
CASSLESYAYEQYF
>14|TRBV11-2|TRBJ2-7|TRBD1|.
TGTGCCAGCAGACGCCGACAGGGCTCCTACGAGCAGTACTTC
CASRRRQGSYEQYF